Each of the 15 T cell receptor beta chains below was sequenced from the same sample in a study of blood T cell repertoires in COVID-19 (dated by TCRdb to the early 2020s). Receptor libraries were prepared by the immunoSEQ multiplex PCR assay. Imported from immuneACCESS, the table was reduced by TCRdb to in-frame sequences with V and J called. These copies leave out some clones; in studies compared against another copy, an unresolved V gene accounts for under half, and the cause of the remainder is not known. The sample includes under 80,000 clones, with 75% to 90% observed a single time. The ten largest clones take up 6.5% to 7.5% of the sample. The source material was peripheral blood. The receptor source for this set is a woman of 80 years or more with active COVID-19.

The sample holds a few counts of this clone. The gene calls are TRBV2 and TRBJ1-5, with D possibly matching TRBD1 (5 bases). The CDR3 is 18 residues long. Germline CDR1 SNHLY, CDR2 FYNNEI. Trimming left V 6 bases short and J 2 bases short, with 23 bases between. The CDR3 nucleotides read TGTGCCAGCAGGCCGAAACCGGGGGACTGGGGGGGCAATCAGCCCCAGCATTTT. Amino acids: CASRPKPGDWGGNQPQHF.

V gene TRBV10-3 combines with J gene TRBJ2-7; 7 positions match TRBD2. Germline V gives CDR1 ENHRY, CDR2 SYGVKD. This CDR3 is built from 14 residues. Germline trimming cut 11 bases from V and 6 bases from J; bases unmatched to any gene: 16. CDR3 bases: TGTGCCGCCGGGGGGATGGGTCTCATAGGCGAGCAGTACTTC. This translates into CAAGGMGLIGEQYF.

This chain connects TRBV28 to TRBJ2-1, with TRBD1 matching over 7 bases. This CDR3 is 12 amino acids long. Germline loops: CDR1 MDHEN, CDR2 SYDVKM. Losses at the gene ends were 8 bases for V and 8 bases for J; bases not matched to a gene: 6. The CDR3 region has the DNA TGTGCCAGCCGATACAGGGGCCATGAGCAGTTCTTC. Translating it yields CASRYRGHEQFF.

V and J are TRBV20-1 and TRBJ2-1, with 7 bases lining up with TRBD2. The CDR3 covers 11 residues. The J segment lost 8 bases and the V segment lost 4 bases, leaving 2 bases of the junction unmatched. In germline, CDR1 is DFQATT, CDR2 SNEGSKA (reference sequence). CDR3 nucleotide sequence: TGCAGTGCTATCCGGGGGGATGAGCAGTTCTTC. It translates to CSAIRGDEQFF.

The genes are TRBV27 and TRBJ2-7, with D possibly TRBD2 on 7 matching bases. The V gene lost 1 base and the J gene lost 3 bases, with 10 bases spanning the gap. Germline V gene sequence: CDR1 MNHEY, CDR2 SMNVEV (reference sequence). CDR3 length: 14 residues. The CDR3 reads CASSLWGGNYEQYF. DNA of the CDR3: TGTGCCAGCAGTTTATGGGGGGGCAACTACGAGCAGTACTTC.

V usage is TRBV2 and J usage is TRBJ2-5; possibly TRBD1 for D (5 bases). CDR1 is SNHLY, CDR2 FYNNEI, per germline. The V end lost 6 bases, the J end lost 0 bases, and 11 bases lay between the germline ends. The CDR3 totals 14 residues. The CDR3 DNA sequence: TGTGCCAGCAGCACGGGCAGGGACCAAGAGACCCAGTACTTC. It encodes CASSTGRDQETQYF.

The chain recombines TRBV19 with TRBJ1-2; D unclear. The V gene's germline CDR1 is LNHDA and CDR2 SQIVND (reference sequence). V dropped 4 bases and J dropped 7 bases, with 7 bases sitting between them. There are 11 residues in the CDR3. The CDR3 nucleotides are TGTGCCAGTAGTACCCGTCGTGGCTACACCTTC. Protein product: CASSTRRGYTF.

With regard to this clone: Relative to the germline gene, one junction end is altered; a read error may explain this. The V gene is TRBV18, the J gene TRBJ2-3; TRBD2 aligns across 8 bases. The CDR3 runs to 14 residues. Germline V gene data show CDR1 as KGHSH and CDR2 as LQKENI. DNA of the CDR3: TGTGCCAGTTCACTAGCGGTAAACCCAGATACGCAGTATTTT. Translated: CASSLAVNPDTQYF.

DNA of the CDR3: TGTGCCAGAGACTTCCGGGACAGGGGGTACGAGCAGTACTTC. It translates to CARDFRDRGYEQYF. The chain employs TRBV6-5 and TRBJ2-7, with 11 bases lining up with TRBD1. Germline V gives CDR1 MNHEY, CDR2 SVGAGI. Trimming took 9 bases from V and 4 from J; bases not matched to a gene: 8. This CDR3 is 14 amino acids long.

The CDR3 region is CASSYWDRGPYGYTF. The CDR3 region has the DNA TGTGCCAGCAGTTACTGGGACAGGGGACCTTATGGCTACACCTTC. The chain couples TRBV6-2 or TRBV6-3 to TRBJ1-2, with TRBD1 identical over 10 bases. The ends lost 1 base at V and 5 bases at J; junction bases unmatched: 4. Germline values: CDR1 MNHEY, CDR2 SVGEGT. The CDR3 contains 15 residues.

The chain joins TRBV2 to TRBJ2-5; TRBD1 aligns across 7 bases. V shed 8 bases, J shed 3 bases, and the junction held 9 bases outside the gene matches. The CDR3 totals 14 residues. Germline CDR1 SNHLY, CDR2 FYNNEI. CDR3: CASERGQVEETQYF. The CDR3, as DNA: TGTGCCAGCGAGCGAGGACAGGTGGAAGAGACCCAGTACTTC.

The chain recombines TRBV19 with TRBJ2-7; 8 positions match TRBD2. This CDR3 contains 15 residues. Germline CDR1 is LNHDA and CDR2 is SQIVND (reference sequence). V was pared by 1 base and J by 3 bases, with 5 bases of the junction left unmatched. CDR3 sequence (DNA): TGTGCCAGTAGTATAGGCGGGGGGCTTTACTACGAGCAGTACTTC. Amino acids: CASSIGGGLYYEQYF.

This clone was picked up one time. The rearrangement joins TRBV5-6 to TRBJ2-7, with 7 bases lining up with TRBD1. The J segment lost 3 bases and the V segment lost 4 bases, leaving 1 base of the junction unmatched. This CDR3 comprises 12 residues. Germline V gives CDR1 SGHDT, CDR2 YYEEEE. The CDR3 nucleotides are TGTGCCAGCAGCAGGGACAGCTACGAGCAGTACTTC. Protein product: CASSRDSYEQYF. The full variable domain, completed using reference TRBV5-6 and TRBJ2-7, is DAGVTQSPTHLIKTRGQQVTLRCSPKSGHDTVSWYQQALGQGPQFIFQYYEEEERQRGNFPDRFSGHQFPNYSSELNVNALLLGDSALYLCASSRDSYEQYFGPGTRLTVT.

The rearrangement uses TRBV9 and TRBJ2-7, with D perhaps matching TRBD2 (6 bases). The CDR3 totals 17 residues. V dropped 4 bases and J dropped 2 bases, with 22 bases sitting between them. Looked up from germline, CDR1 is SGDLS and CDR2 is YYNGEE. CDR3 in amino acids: CASSSQIGDSAPYEQYF. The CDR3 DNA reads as TGTGCCAGCAGCTCCCAAATCGGGGACTCAGCCCCCTACGAGCAGTACTTC.

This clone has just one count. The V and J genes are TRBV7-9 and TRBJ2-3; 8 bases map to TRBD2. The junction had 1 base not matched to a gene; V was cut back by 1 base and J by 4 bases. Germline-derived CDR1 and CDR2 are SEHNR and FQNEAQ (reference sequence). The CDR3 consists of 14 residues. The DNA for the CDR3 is TGTGCCAGCAGCTTAGGGACTAGCTCAGATACGCAGTATTTT. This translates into CASSLGTSSDTQYF.